This record looks at one T cell receptor beta chain sequence and its context. The data belong to a study of blood T cell repertoires in COVID-19. Authors' data handling: Estimation of nucleated cell counts relied on the amplification of reference gene primers. TCRdb keeps only in-frame clones here, not all; method: immunoSEQ multiplex PCR. V, J and clone size are those of that table, while D and trimming were read from the DNA. This sample yields under 130,000 clones, of which 80% to 85% are seen a single time; 15% belongs to the top ten. V lost 6 bases and J 4 bases, leaving 7 bases between the germline ends. The CDR3 extends over 12 amino acids. Germline CDR1 is MNHEY and CDR2 is SVGAGI.

The TCR originated in a woman of 80 years or more with acute or convalescent COVID-19. The specimen sequenced was peripheral blood. The chain recombines TRBV6-5 with TRBJ1-5; no reliable D call. CDR3 in amino acids: CASRSQNQPQHF. In DNA, the CDR3 is TGTGCCAGCAGAAGCCAAAATCAGCCCCAGCATTTT.